The rows below give T cell receptor beta chains drawn from one sample of a study of long-term antiretroviral therapy in people with HIV. The protocol was immunoSEQ multiplex PCR, while the TCRdb copy is restricted to in-frame clones and leaves out a portion. Counted here are roughly 20,000 clones, around 80% occurring once; the ten biggest clones make up almost 8%. Sequencing used unsorted PBMCs, obtained at the start of antiretroviral therapy, before treatment. The receptor set was obtained from a woman in her forties with HIV. The CDR3 runs from the conserved cysteine through the conserved F or W. A D gene is named only where the DNA matches it firmly. Rows may omit the clone size; those that give it use once, few, many or a size class.

v_gene	j_gene	d_gene	abundance	CDR3aa	CDR3nt
TRBV27	TRBJ2-7	TRBD2	.	CASRLAGTGRSYEQYF	TGTGCCAGTCGACTAGCGGGGACGGGAAGGTCCTACGAGCAGTACTTC
TRBV9	TRBJ2-3	TRBD2	.	CASSAQHTSGGSTDTQYF	TGTGCCAGCAGCGCGCAACACACTAGCGGGGGGAGCACAGATACGCAGTATTTT
TRBV7-3	TRBJ2-2	.	.	CASSQGPSPGELFF	TGTGCCAGCAGCCAAGGGCCTAGCCCCGGGGAGCTGTTTTTT
TRBV2	TRBJ2-5	.	.	CASSERSRGSWETQYF	TGTGCCAGCAGTGAAAGGAGCCGGGGAAGTTGGGAGACCCAGTACTTC
TRBV14	TRBJ2-2	TRBD1	.	CASSHGQGLNTGELFF	TGTGCCAGCAGCCACGGACAGGGGCTTAACACCGGGGAGCTGTTTTTT
TRBV5-1	TRBJ2-3	TRBD2	.	CASSPTSGGGHTQYF	TGCGCCAGCAGCCCGACTAGCGGGGGGGGCCATACGCAGTATTTT
TRBV4-3	TRBJ1-3	.	.	CASSQEAGRTGNTIYF	TGCGCCAGCAGCCAAGAAGCGGGTCGCACTGGAAACACCATATATTTT
TRBV30	TRBJ2-3	TRBD2	few	CAWSIGSGDTDTQYF	TGTGCCTGGAGTATAGGTAGCGGGGACACAGATACGCAGTATTTT
TRBV28	TRBJ2-3	TRBD1	.	CASVGTGGSNTQYF	TGTGCCAGCGTCGGGACAGGGGGCTCGAATACGCAGTATTTT
TRBV5-6	TRBJ1-2	TRBD1	.	CASSLEGQGVGYTF	TGTGCCAGCAGCTTGGAGGGACAGGGGGTTGGCTACACCTTC
TRBV4-1	TRBJ1-2	.	medium-sized	CASKTSPTANYGYTF	TGCGCCAGCAAAACCTCCCCGACAGCGAACTATGGCTACACCTTC
TRBV30	TRBJ2-5	.	.	CAWKGLQETQYF	TGTGCCTGGAAGGGGTTGCAAGAGACCCAGTACTTC
TRBV18	TRBJ2-1	.	.	CASSPPPIGAANEQFF	TGTGCCAGCTCACCACCGCCAATCGGGGCTGCCAATGAGCAGTTCTTC
TRBV28	TRBJ1-1	.	once	CASSHREAFF	TGTGCCAGCAGTCACAGGGAAGCTTTCTTT
TRBV6-5	TRBJ1-6	.	.	CASRDRENSPLHF	TGTGCCAGCAGGGACAGAGAAAATTCACCCCTCCACTTT
TRBV11-2	TRBJ2-2	TRBD2	medium-sized	CASKPSGANTGELFF	TGTGCCAGCAAGCCTAGCGGGGCGAACACCGGGGAGCTGTTTTTT
TRBV21-1	TRBJ1-1	.	.	CASSRRSGQGKDTEAFF	TGTGCCAGCAGCAGAAGGAGCGGACAGGGGAAGGACACTGAAGCTTTCTTT
TRBV6-1	TRBJ1-1	.	.	CASSEGLRTEAFF	TGTGCCAGCAGTGAAGGTCTGAGGACTGAAGCTTTCTTT
TRBV19	TRBJ1-1	.	.	CASSMRWLMNTEAFF	TGTGCCAGTAGTATGAGGTGGCTCATGAACACTGAAGCTTTCTTT
TRBV5-5	TRBJ2-7	.	.	CASSTGTFYEQYF	TGTGCCAGCAGCACAGGGACTTTCTACGAGCAGTACTTC
TRBV5-1	TRBJ1-1	.	few	CASSTTRVNTEAFF	TGCGCCAGCAGCACCACCAGGGTGAACACTGAAGCTTTCTTT
TRBV27	TRBJ2-2	.	.	CASSPRDPANTGELFF	TGTGCCAGCAGCCCCCGAGACCCAGCGAACACCGGGGAGCTGTTTTTT
TRBV27	TRBJ2-7	TRBD2	.	CASSLLAGNYEQYF	TGTGCCAGCAGTTTACTAGCGGGGAACTACGAGCAGTACTTC
TRBV4-2	TRBJ2-7	.	.	CASSQAGQGNEQYF	TGTGCCAGCAGCCAGGCCGGGCAGGGAAACGAGCAGTACTTC